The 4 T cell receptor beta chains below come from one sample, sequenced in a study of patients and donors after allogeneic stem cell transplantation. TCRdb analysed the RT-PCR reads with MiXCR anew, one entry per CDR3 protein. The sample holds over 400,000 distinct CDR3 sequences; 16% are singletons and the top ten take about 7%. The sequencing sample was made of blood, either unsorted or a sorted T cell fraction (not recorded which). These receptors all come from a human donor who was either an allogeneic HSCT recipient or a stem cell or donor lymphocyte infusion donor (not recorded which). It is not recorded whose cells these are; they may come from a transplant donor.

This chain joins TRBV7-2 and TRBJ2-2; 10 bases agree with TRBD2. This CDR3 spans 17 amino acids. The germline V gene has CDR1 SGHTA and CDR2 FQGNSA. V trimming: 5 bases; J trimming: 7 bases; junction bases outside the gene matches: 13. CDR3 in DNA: TGTGCCAGCAGCATGATAGCGGGGGGTCTATGGAACGGGGAGCTGTTTTTT. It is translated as CASSMIAGGLWNGELFF.

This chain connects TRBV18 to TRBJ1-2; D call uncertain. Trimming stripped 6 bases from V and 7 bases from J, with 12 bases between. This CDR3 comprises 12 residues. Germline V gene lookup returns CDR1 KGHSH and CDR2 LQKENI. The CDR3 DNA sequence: TGTGCCAGCTCTCCCTACTCGTCTGGCTACACCTTC. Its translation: CASSPYSSGYTF.

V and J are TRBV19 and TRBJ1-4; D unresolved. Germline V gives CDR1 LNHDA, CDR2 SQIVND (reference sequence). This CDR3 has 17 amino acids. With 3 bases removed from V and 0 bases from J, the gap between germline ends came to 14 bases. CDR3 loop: CASSMKGNLPTNEKLFF. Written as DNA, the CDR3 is TGTGCCAGTAGTATGAAGGGTAACCTACCAACTAATGAAAAACTGTTTTTT.

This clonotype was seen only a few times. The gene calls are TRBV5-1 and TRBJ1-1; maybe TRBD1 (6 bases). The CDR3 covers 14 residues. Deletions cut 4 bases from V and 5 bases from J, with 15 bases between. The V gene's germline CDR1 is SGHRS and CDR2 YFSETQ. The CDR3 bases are TGCGCCAGCAGCCATCGAGGGGGGGATACTGAAGCTTTCTTT. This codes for CASSHRGGDTEAFF. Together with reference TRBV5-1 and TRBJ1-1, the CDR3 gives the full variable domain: KAGVTQTPRYLIKTRGQQVTLSCSPISGHRSVSWYQQTPGQGLQFLFEYFSETQRNKGNFPGRFSGRQFSNSRSEMNVSTLELGDSALYLCASSHRGGDTEAFFGQGTRLTVV.